This T cell receptor (beta chain) was documented in a study of lymphopenia after photon versus proton radiotherapy. Clones were read by immunoSEQ multiplex PCR, and TCRdb kept only the in-frame ones, dropping some. Among 75,000 or so clones listed, more than 70% were seen once. Notes on the study in general: Post-nadir TCR diversity decline inversely tracked overall survival among those who died. After lymphocyte nadir, photon-treated repertoires showed oligoclonal expansion, especially CD8+ Temra. Under photons, naive T cells and diversity fell while effector/memory populations rose.

Worth noting for this clone: Its antigen remains unidentified.

The receptor was isolated from a man aged 60 to 69 with pancreatic cancer. Sequencing used peripheral blood, obtained from a patient treated with proton-based radiotherapy.

The CDR3 DNA is TGTGCCTGGAACTCGGGACAGGGCAGAGGGGCCAACGTCCTGACTTTC. It specifies CAWNSGQGRGANVLTF. The chain links TRBV30 to TRBJ2-6, with 9 bases identical to TRBD1. With V trimmed by 4 bases and J by 4 bases, 8 bases remained unmatched. CDR3 length: 16 residues. Germline assignment: CDR1 GTSNPN and CDR2 SVGIG (reference sequence).